These 16 T cell receptor beta chains share one sample of origin, sequenced in a study of T cells in Graves' hyperthyroidism and ophthalmopathy. The source material, RNA transcripts, was used to amplify TCR beta CDR3 regions. The HTBI primer set served for first-round RT-PCR of the TCR CDR3. TCRdb re-derived calls from the multiplex PCR reads in MiXCR, one entry per CDR3 protein. This sample yields over 700,000 distinct CDR3 sequences, of which around 38% are seen a single time; 7.5% to 9.5% belongs to the top ten. Source material: blood. The receptors were gathered from a man between 18 and 35 years old with Graves' hyperthyroidism.

This clonotype came up a few times. The chain joins TRBV9 to TRBJ2-2; D might be TRBD2 (5 bases). V was clipped by 3 bases and J by 3 bases, with 15 bases between them. CDR1 SGDLS and CDR2 YYNGEE come from the germline V gene. The CDR3 is 16 amino acids. Here the CDR3 DNA reads TGTGCCAGCAGCGCCTTCGCAGCGGAATACACCGGGGAGCTGTTTTTT. It encodes CASSAFAAEYTGELFF.

This chain joins TRBV19 and TRBJ2-5, with TRBD1 matching over 7 bases. CDR3 length: 16 residues. Looked up from germline, CDR1 is LNHDA and CDR2 is SQIVND (reference sequence). Germline trimming cut 0 bases from V and 5 bases from J; bases unmatched to any gene: 9. The CDR3 nucleotides are TGTGCCAGTAGTATAGATTGGACAGGATATTTGGAGACCCAGTACTTC. Its protein is CASSIDWTGYLETQYF.

This chain links TRBV9 with TRBJ1-1; maybe TRBD1 (6 bases). The CDR3 spans 16 residues. Germline lookup yields CDR1 SGDLS and CDR2 YYNGEE. V lost 0 bases to trimming and J lost 1 base, with 13 bases between them. Here the CDR3 DNA reads TGTGCCAGCAGCGTAGGTCCCGGGGGGGCGAACACTGAAGCTTTCTTT. This sequence encodes CASSVGPGGANTEAFF.

This clonotype has only a few counts. CDR3 sequence reads: CASSQDLTRGYGYTF. The CDR3 DNA reads TGTGCCAGCAGCCAAGATCTAACAAGGGGCTATGGCTACACCTTC. The rearrangement links TRBV4-2 to TRBJ1-2; perhaps TRBD1 as D (5 bases). Trimming took 0 bases from V and 4 from J, leaving 12 bases between them. CDR1 and CDR2 from the germline V gene are LGHNA and YNFKEQ. This CDR3 has 15 amino acids.

This clonotype was seen repeatedly, ten times or more. The V call is TRBV7-9, the J call TRBJ1-6; TRBD1 is a possible D gene (5 bases). From germline, CDR1 is SEHNR and CDR2 FQNEAQ (reference sequence). The ends were cut back, 5 bases at V and 10 bases at J, with 9 bases in the middle. There are 12 residues in the CDR3. CDR3 region: CASSTRASPLHF. As DNA, the CDR3 is TGTGCCAGCAGCACCAGGGCGTCACCCCTCCACTTT.

The chain combines TRBV7-2 with TRBJ2-7; possibly TRBD1 or TRBD2 for D (5 bases each). Trimming took 8 bases from V and 0 from J, leaving 11 bases between them. This CDR3 is 13 amino acids long. Germline values: CDR1 SGHTA, CDR2 FQGNSA. CDR3 amino acids: CASGWGTSYEQYF. The CDR3 DNA reads as TGTGCCAGCGGATGGGGGACCTCCTACGAGCAGTACTTC.

This clonotype was seen repeatedly, ten times or more. The rearrangement links TRBV5-1 to TRBJ1-6, with TRBD1 identical over 8 bases. Germline CDR1 and CDR2: SGHRS and YFSETQ. CDR3 length: 15 amino acids. The junction had 6 bases not matched to a gene; V was cut back by 0 bases and J by 10 bases. CDR3 in amino acids: CASSLGTGRKSPLHF. The CDR3 DNA follows: TGCGCCAGCAGCTTGGGGACAGGGCGTAAATCACCCCTCCACTTT.

J is TRBJ1-2 and V is TRBV19, with TRBD1 matching over 11 bases. J was trimmed by 0 bases and V by 9 bases; bases with no gene match: 9. The CDR3 covers 16 residues. Germline V lookup: CDR1 LNHDA, CDR2 SQIVND (reference sequence). The CDR3 reads CASSGQGANSNYGYTF. In DNA form, the CDR3 reads TGTGCCAGCAGCGGACAGGGGGCTAACTCTAACTATGGCTACACCTTC.

This clonotype was seen only a few times. The chain uses TRBV5-1 and TRBJ2-5, with D possibly matching TRBD1 (7 bases). The CDR3 sequence is 16 residues long. Germline CDR1 is SGHRS and CDR2 is YFSETQ. The V gene lost 1 base and the J gene lost 0 bases, with 13 bases spanning the gap. For the CDR3, the DNA is TGCGCCAGCAGCTTGATCCGCGGGACAGACCAAGAGACCCAGTACTTC. It yields the protein CASSLIRGTDQETQYF.

The V call is TRBV2, the J call TRBJ2-5; D perhaps matches TRBD1 (6 bases). Germline CDR1 is SNHLY and CDR2 is FYNNEI. V lost 5 bases to trimming and J lost 5 bases, with 9 bases between them. CDR3 length: 12 amino acids. The CDR3 spells CASSYRVETQYF. CDR3 sequence (DNA): TGTGCCAGCAGTTACAGGGTGGAGACCCAGTACTTC.

This clonotype was counted many times. J is TRBJ2-7 and V is TRBV29-1, with no clear D. Looked up from germline, CDR1 is SQVTM and CDR2 is ANQGSEA. V lost 4 bases, J lost 1 base, and 5 bases lay in between. The CDR3 has 11 amino acids. CDR3 sequence (DNA): TGCAGCGTTGGCCGGTCCTACGAGCAGTACTTC. Translated: CSVGRSYEQYF.

The V gene is TRBV5-1, the J gene TRBJ1-2; the D gene is possibly TRBD1 (6 bases). This CDR3 is built from 15 residues. Per germline, CDR1 SGHRS and CDR2 YFSETQ. The V gene lost 3 bases and the J gene lost 7 bases, with 19 bases spanning the gap. CDR3 region: CASSWTAGAEFGYTF. DNA of the CDR3: TGCGCCAGCAGCTGGACAGCTGGGGCGGAATTTGGCTACACCTTC.

About this clonotype: A clone one base away is much larger, so this may be a read error. J is TRBJ1-5 and V is TRBV7-9; D might be TRBD1 (5 bases). Trimming stripped 5 bases from V and 6 bases from J, with 17 bases between. The germline gives CDR1 SEHNR, CDR2 FQNEAQ (reference sequence). This CDR3 contains 15 residues. The DNA for the CDR3 is TGTGCCAGCAGCCAAAGGACGACAGTAAGTCAGCCCCAGCATTTT. It encodes CASSQRTTVSQPQHF.

This clonotype was detected only a few times. The rearrangement links TRBV20-1 to TRBJ1-1; D remains ambiguous. Trimming removed 0 bases at V and 11 bases at J, with 19 bases between. The CDR3 sequence is 14 residues long. Germline V gene sequence: CDR1 DFQATT, CDR2 SNEGSKA (reference sequence). CDR3 in amino acids: CSAREEQMNTGAFF. CDR3 DNA: TGCAGTGCTAGAGAGGAACAGATGAACACTGGGGCTTTCTTT.

J is TRBJ1-5 and V is TRBV4-3; D might be TRBD1 (5 bases). The ends were cut back, 9 bases at V and 3 bases at J, with 18 bases in the middle. Germline V gene data show CDR1 as LGHNA and CDR2 as YSLEER. There are 15 residues in the CDR3. The CDR3 DNA reads as TGCGCCAGGATCCGGGGGGAGGGGAACAATCAGCCCCAGCATTTT. Translation: CARIRGEGNNQPQHF.

The V call is TRBV27, the J call TRBJ1-2, with D possibly matching TRBD1 (5 bases). The CDR3 has 13 residues. Trimming cost V 3 bases and J 8 bases, with 13 bases left between them. Germline V gene data show CDR1 as MNHEY and CDR2 as SMNVEV (reference sequence). The CDR3 spells CASSFGGMGGYTF. The CDR3 DNA reads as TGTGCCAGCAGTTTTGGGGGGATGGGAGGCTACACCTTC.